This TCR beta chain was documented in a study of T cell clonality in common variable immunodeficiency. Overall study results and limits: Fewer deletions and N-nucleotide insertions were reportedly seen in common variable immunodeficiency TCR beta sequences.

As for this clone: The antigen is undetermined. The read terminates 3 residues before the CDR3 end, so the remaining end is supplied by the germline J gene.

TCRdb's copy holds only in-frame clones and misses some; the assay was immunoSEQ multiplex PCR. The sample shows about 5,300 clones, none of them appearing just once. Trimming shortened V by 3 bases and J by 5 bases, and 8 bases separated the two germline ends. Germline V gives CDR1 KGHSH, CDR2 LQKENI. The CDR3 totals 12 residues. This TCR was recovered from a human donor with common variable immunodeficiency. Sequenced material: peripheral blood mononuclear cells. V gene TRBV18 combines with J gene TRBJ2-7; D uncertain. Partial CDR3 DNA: TGTGCCAGCTCACCCCCGTCCCACGAG. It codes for CASSPPSHE. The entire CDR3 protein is CASSPPSHEQYF.